The 15 T cell receptor beta chains given below trace back to one sample, sequenced in a study of blood T cell repertoires in COVID-19. The assay was immunoSEQ multiplex PCR, and TCRdb's table has in-frame clones only and misses some. The sample has around 470,000 clones, nearly 90% seen once. The sequencing sample was made of peripheral blood. These receptors all stem from a man between 18 and 35 years old with COVID-19, enrolled during active disease.

This clone was detected once. The rearrangement links TRBV7-9 to TRBJ2-4; D ambiguous. The germline CDR1 and CDR2 sequences are SEHNR and FQNEAQ (reference sequence). The CDR3 consists of 13 residues. Deletions cut 5 bases from V and 2 bases from J, with 7 bases between. CDR3 coding DNA: TGTGCCAGCAGCAGAGTGACCAAAAACATTCAGTACTTC. Protein product: CASSRVTKNIQYF.

The chain uses TRBV5-6 and TRBJ2-5, with D maybe TRBD1 (6 bases). The V gene's germline CDR1 is SGHDT and CDR2 YYEEEE. With 4 bases removed from V and 5 bases from J, the gap between germline ends came to 12 bases. The CDR3 covers 13 residues. For the CDR3, the DNA is TGTGCCAGCAGCAACAGGGTCGGGGAGACCCAGTACTTC. Translating it yields CASSNRVGETQYF.

The chain links TRBV6-1 to TRBJ1-1; D is unclear. Germline V gives CDR1 MNHNS, CDR2 SASEGT. The V end was cut by 3 bases, the J end by 0 bases, with 8 bases between. CDR3 length equals 14 residues. In nucleotides, the CDR3 is TGTGCCAGCAGTGACGAGTTCATGAACACTGAAGCTTTCTTT. Its translation: CASSDEFMNTEAFF.

The V gene is TRBV28, the J gene TRBJ2-7; 10 bases map to TRBD2. CDR1 MDHEN and CDR2 SYDVKM come from the germline V gene. The CDR3 extends over 16 amino acids. V lost 3 bases to trimming and J lost 3 bases; unmatched junction nucleotides: 8. CDR3 nucleotide sequence: TGTGCCAGCAGTTTTTGGGTCCAGCGGGGGGGCTACGAGCAGTACTTC. Protein: CASSFWVQRGGYEQYF.

The rearrangement uses TRBV5-1 and TRBJ1-1; 9 bases line up with TRBD1. The CDR3 covers 17 residues. Germline CDR1 SGHRS, CDR2 YFSETQ. V gave up 2 bases and J gave up 0 bases; unmatched junction bases: 8. Written as DNA, the CDR3 is TGCGCCAGCAGCTTATCTGTCACAGGGGGCTTGAACACTGAAGCTTTCTTT. It codes for CASSLSVTGGLNTEAFF.

The rearrangement joins TRBV11-2 to TRBJ2-7, with 8 bases fitting TRBD2. Germline CDR1 is SGHAT and CDR2 is FQNNGV. The CDR3 covers 15 residues. Trimming cost V 1 base and J 3 bases; bases outside gene matches: 5. The CDR3 nucleotides read TGTGCCAGCAGCTTAGCCGGGACTAGGGGCTACGAGCAGTACTTC. It encodes CASSLAGTRGYEQYF.

The chain links TRBV7-9 to TRBJ1-5, with no clear D. This CDR3 is 13 amino acids long. The germline gives CDR1 SEHNR, CDR2 FQNEAQ (reference sequence). V lost 2 bases and J lost 6, with 8 bases in between. CDR3 residues: CASSLFSGQPQHF. DNA for the CDR3: TGTGCCAGCAGCTTATTTAGCGGTCAGCCCCAGCATTTT.

The chain employs TRBV5-5 and TRBJ1-6; 9 bases line up with TRBD1. Trimming at V came to 2 bases and at J to 7 bases, leaving 4 bases not matched to a gene. The germline V gene has CDR1 SGHKS and CDR2 YYEKEE (reference sequence). This CDR3 has 15 residues. The CDR3 reads CASSFGDRGNSPLHF. The CDR3 bases are TGTGCCAGCAGCTTTGGAGACAGGGGGAATTCACCCCTCCACTTT.

V usage is TRBV19 and J usage is TRBJ2-1; 14 bases fit TRBD2. V dropped 8 bases and J dropped 7; count of bases not matched to a gene: 7. Germline V gene lookup returns CDR1 LNHDA and CDR2 SQIVND (reference sequence). The CDR3 sequence is 15 residues long. The CDR3 DNA is TGTGCCAGTGAAGGCCGGACTAGCGGGAGGAATGAGCAGTTCTTC. As protein: CASEGRTSGRNEQFF.

This clone was observed a single time. The genes are TRBV19 and TRBJ2-1; TRBD2 agrees at 9 bases. Trimming took 3 bases from V and 0 from J; bases not matched to a gene: 6. The CDR3 covers 17 residues. In germline, CDR1 is LNHDA, CDR2 SQIVND (reference sequence). CDR3 sequence reads: CASSILSSGNSYNEQFF. The CDR3 DNA follows: TGTGCCAGTAGTATTTTATCTAGCGGGAACTCCTACAATGAGCAGTTCTTC.

DNA of the CDR3: TGTGCCAGTAGTATAGGAGGGACTAGCGCCGACAATGAGCAGTTCTTC. Its translation: CASSIGGTSADNEQFF. The gene calls are TRBV19 and TRBJ2-1; 10 bases agree with TRBD2. CDR1 is LNHDA, CDR2 SQIVND, per germline (reference sequence). V lost 1 base and J lost 5; bases outside the gene matches: 5. CDR3 length: 16 residues.

The chain employs TRBV25-1 and TRBJ1-2; unclear D gene. V gave up 3 bases and J gave up 2 bases, with 10 bases separating them. The CDR3 totals 14 residues. Germline CDR1 and CDR2: MGHDK and SYGVNS. CDR3 residues: CASSDSTPNYGYTF. The CDR3 DNA reads as TGTGCCAGCAGTGATTCGACTCCAAACTATGGCTACACCTTC.

The rearrangement uses TRBV5-6 and TRBJ1-4, with 7 bases aligning to TRBD1. Germline V gives CDR1 SGHDT, CDR2 YYEEEE. With V trimmed by 1 base and J by 4 bases, 4 bases remained unmatched. This CDR3 is 15 amino acids long. The CDR3 DNA follows: TGTGCCAGCAGCTTGTCCGGACAGGTTAATGAAAAACTGTTTTTT. This translates into CASSLSGQVNEKLFF. The full variable domain, its missing parts supplied by reference TRBV5-6 and TRBJ1-4, is DAGVTQSPTHLIKTRGQQVTLRCSPKSGHDTVSWYQQALGQGPQFIFQYYEEEERQRGNFPDRFSGHQFPNYSSELNVNALLLGDSALYLCASSLSGQVNEKLFFGSGTQLSVL.

The CDR3 reads CASSPRDRDTEAFF. The CDR3 DNA reads as TGCGCCAGCAGCCCCCGGGACAGGGACACTGAAGCTTTCTTT. The V and J genes are TRBV5-1 and TRBJ1-1; 9 bases are a match to TRBD1. CDR1 and CDR2 from the germline V gene are SGHRS and YFSETQ. CDR3 length: 14 residues. J lost 3 bases, V lost 4 bases, and 4 bases had no gene match.

CDR3 bases: TGTGCCAGCAGCTTAGCAGGTAGCCGGAACACCGGGGAGCTGTTTTTT. Translating gives CASSLAGSRNTGELFF. This chain connects TRBV7-9 to TRBJ2-2; D is undetermined. V was pared by 0 bases and J by 1 base, with 9 bases between. Germline V lookup: CDR1 SEHNR, CDR2 FQNEAQ (reference sequence). CDR3 length: 16 residues. Full variable domain (outside the CDR3, taken from reference TRBV7-9 and TRBJ2-2): DTGVSQNPRHKITKRGQNVTFRCDPISEHNRLYWYRQTLGQGPEFLTYFQNEAQLEKSRLLSDRFSAERPKGSFSTLEIQRTEQGDSAMYLCASSLAGSRNTGELFFGEGSRLTVL.